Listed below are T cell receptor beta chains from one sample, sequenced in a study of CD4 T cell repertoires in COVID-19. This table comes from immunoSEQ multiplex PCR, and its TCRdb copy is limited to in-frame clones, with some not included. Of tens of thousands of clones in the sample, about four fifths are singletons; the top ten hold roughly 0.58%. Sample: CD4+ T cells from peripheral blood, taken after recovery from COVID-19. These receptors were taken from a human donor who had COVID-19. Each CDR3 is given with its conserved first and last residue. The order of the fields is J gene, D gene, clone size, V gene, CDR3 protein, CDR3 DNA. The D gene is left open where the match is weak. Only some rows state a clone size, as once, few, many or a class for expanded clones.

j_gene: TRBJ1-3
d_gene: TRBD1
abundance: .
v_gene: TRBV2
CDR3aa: CASSEEGAKSGNTIYF
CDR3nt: TGTGCCAGCAGTGAAGAGGGGGCCAAATCTGGAAACACCATATATTTT

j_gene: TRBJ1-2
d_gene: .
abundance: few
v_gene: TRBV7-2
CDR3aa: CASSSSSLPGYTF
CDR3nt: TGTGCCAGCAGCTCCAGTTCTCTCCCGGGCTACACCTTC

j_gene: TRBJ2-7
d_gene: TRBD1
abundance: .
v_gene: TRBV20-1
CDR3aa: CSASDRDRGTYEQYF
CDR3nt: TGCAGTGCTAGTGACCGGGACAGGGGTACCTACGAGCAGTACTTC

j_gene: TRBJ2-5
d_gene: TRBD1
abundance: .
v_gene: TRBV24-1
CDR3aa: CATTIDRDQETQYF
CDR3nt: TGTGCCACCACTATCGACAGGGACCAAGAGACCCAGTACTTC

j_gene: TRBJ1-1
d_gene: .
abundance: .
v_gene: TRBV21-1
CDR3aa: CASSKGGGRTEAFF
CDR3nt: TGTGCCAGCAGCAAAGGGGGGGGGCGGACTGAAGCTTTCTTT

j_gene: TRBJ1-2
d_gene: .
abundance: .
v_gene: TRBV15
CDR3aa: CATSPLGLGYTF
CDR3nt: TGTGCCACCAGTCCCCTCGGCTTGGGCTACACCTTC

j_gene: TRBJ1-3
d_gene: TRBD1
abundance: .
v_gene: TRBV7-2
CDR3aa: CASSGTGISGNTIYF
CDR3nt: TGTGCCAGCAGCGGGACAGGGATCTCTGGAAACACCATATATTTT

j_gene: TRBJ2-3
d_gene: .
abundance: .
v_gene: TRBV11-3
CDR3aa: CASSLDRDTQYF
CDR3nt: TGTGCCAGCAGCTTAGATCGGGATACGCAGTATTTT

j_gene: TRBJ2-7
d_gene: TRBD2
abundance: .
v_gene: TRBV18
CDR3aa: CASSPPGTSGSFSYEQYF
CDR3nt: TGTGCCAGCTCACCACCCGGGACTAGCGGGAGTTTTTCCTACGAGCAGTACTTC

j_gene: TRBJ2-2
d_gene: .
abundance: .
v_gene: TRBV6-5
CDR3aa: CASSSQTGFGELFF
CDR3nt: TGTGCCAGCAGTTCACAAACAGGGTTCGGGGAGCTGTTTTTT

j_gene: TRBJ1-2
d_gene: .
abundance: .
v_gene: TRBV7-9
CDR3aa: CASSSHGTGGYTF
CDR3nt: TGTGCCAGCAGCTCACACGGGACGGGAGGCTACACCTTC

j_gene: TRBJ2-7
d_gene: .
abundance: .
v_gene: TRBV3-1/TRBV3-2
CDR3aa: CASSQDWQGGYEQYF
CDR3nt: TGTGCCAGCAGCCAAGATTGGCAGGGTGGCTACGAGCAGTACTTC

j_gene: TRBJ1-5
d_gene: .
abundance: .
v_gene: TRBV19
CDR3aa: CASSYDSNSNQPQHF
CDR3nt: TGTGCCAGTAGTTACGACAGTAATAGCAATCAGCCCCAGCATTTT

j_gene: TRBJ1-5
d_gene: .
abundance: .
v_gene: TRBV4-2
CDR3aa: CASSQDTDQPQHF
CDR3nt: TGTGCCAGCAGCCAAGATACAGATCAGCCCCAGCATTTT

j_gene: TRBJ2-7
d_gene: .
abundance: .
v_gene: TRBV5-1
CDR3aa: CASSLGTLDGEQYF
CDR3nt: TGCGCCAGCAGCTTGGGGACACTTGATGGCGAGCAGTACTTC

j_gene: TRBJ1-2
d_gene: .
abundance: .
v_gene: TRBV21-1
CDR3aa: CASSKGRWRGRTYGYTF
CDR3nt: TGTGCCAGCAGCAAAGGAAGGTGGAGGGGGCGTACCTACGGCTACACCTTC

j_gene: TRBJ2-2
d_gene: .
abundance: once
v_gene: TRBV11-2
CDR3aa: CASSFNQGGVGELFF
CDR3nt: TGTGCCAGCAGCTTTAACCAGGGGGGGGTAGGGGAGCTGTTTTTT

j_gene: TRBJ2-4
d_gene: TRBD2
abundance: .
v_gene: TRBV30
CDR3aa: CAWRSETSGQNIQYF
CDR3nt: TGTGCCTGGAGAAGCGAGACTAGCGGGCAAAACATTCAGTACTTC

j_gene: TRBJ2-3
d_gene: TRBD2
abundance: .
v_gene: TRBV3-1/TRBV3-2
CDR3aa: CASSRSGTSGTQYF
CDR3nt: TGTGCCAGCAGCCGGTCCGGGACTAGCGGGACGCAGTATTTT

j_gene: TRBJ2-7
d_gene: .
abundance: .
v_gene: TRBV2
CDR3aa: CASSKQVDTYEQYF
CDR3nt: TGTGCCAGCAGTAAACAGGTGGACACCTACGAGCAGTACTTC

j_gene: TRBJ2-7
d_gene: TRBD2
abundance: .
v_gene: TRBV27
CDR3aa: CASSRDYTYEQYF
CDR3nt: TGTGCCAGCAGCCGGGACTACACCTACGAGCAGTACTTC

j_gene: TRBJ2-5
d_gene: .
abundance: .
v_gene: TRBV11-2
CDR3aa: CASSLSTSPGETQYF
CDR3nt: TGTGCCAGCAGCTTATCAACTAGCCCAGGAGAGACCCAGTACTTC

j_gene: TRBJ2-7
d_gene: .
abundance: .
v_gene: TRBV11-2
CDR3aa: CASSGDWGYEQYF
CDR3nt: TGTGCCAGCAGCGGGGATTGGGGCTACGAGCAGTACTTC

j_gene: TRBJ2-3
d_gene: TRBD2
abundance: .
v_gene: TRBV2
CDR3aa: CASRGDSGGSDTQYF
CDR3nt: TGTGCCAGCAGGGGAGATAGCGGGGGATCTGATACGCAGTATTTT

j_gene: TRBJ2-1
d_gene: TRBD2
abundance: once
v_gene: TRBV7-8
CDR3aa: CASSLEEREWNEQFF
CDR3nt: TGTGCCAGCAGCTTAGAGGAGCGGGAGTGGAATGAGCAGTTCTTC

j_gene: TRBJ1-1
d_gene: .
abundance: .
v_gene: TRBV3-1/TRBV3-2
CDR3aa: CASSLRAEAFF
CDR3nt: TGTGCCAGCAGCCTGAGAGCTGAAGCTTTCTTT

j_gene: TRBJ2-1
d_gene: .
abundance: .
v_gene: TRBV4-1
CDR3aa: CASSQDVRTKVYNEQFF
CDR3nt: TGCGCCAGCAGCCAAGATGTAAGGACTAAGGTCTACAATGAGCAGTTCTTC

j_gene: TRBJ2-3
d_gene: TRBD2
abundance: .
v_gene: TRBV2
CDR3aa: CASSPLAGAPDTQYF
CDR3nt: TGTGCCAGCAGCCCCCTAGCGGGAGCGCCAGATACGCAGTATTTT

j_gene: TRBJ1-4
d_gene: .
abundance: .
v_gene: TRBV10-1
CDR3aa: CASSENSGGVNEKLFF
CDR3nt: TGCGCCAGCAGTGAGAATTCGGGGGGCGTTAATGAAAAACTGTTTTTT

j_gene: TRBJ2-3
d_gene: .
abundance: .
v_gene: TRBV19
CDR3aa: CASRATSTDTQYF
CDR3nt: TGTGCCAGTAGGGCGACTAGCACAGATACGCAGTATTTT

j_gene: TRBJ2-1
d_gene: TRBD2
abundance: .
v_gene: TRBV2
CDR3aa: CASSLSGGGFNEQFF
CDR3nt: TGTGCCAGCAGTCTGAGCGGGGGGGGATTCAATGAGCAGTTCTTC

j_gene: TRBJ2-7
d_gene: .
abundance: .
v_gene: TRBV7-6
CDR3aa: CASSPPWEQYF
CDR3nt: TGTGCCAGCAGCCCGCCCTGGGAGCAGTACTTC

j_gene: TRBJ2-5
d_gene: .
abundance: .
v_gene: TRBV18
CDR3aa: CASSPRYGGETQYF
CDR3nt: TGTGCCAGCTCACCTAGATACGGAGGGGAGACCCAGTACTTC

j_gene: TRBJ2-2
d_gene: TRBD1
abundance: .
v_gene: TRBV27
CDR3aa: CASSPDRVGTGELFF
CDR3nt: TGTGCCAGCAGCCCCGACAGGGTAGGCACCGGGGAGCTGTTTTTT

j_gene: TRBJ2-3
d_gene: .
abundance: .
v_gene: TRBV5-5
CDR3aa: CASSLTPGDITDTQYF
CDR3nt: TGTGCCAGCAGCTTGACCCCGGGAGACATCACAGATACGCAGTATTTT

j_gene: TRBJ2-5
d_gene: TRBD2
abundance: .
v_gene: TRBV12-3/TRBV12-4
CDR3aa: CATSGGLQETQYF
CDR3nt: TGTGCCACTAGCGGGGGGCTCCAAGAGACCCAGTACTTC

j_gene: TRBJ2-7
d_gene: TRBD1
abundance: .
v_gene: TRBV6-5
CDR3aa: CASFGAGGTEQYF
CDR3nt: TGTGCCAGTTTCGGGGCAGGGGGCACCGAGCAGTACTTC

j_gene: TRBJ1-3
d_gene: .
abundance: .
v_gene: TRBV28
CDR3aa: CASTLTGNTIYF
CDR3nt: TGTGCCAGCACCTTAACTGGAAACACCATATATTTT

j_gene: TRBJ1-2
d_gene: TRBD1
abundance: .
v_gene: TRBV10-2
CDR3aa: CASRLQGEGGYTF
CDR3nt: TGCGCCAGCAGGTTACAGGGGGAGGGCGGCTACACCTTC

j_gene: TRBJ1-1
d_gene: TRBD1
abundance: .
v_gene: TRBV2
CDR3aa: CASSPTTDRGGLAFF
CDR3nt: TGTGCCAGCAGCCCCACGACGGACAGGGGTGGGTTGGCTTTCTTT

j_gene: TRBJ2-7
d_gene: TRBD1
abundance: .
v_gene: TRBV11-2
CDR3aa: CASSPGQGAREQYF
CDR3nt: TGTGCCAGCAGCCCGGGACAGGGGGCGAGGGAGCAGTACTTC

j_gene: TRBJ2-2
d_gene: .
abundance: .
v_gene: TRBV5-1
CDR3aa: CASTTENTGELFF
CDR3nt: TGCGCCAGCACCACAGAGAACACCGGGGAGCTGTTTTTT

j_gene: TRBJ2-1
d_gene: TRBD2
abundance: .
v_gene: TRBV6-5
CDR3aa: CASKVLAGYEQFF
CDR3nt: TGTGCCAGCAAGGTGCTAGCGGGATACGAGCAGTTCTTC

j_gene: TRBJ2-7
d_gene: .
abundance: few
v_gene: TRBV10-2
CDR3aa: CASSVSGRGRYEQYF
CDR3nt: TGCGCCAGCAGTGTGTCCGGCAGGGGGAGGTACGAGCAGTACTTC

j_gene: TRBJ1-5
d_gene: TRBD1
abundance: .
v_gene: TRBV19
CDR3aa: CATEGANSNQPQHF
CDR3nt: TGTGCCACAGAGGGGGCTAATAGCAATCAGCCCCAGCATTTT

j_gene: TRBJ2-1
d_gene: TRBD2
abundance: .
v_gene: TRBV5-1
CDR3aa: CASSRAGGRDEQFF
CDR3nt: TGCGCCAGCAGCCGTGCGGGGGGCAGGGATGAGCAGTTCTTC

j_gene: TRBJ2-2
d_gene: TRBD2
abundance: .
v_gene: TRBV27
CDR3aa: CASSSGGGLAGTGELFF
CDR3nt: TGTGCCAGCAGTTCCGGGGGAGGACTAGCGGGAACCGGGGAGCTGTTTTTT

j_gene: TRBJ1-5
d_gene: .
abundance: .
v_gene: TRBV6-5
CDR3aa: CASSYSPGEQPQHF
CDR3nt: TGTGCCAGCAGTTACTCGCCAGGGGAACAGCCCCAGCATTTT

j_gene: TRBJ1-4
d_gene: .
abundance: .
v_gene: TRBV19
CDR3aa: CASSMGQINEKLFF
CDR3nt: TGTGCCAGTAGTATGGGGCAGATTAATGAAAAACTGTTTTTT

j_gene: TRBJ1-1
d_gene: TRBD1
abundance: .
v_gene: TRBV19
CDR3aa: CASRRGTAARNTEAFF
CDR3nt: TGTGCCAGTCGCCGGGGGACAGCGGCGCGGAACACTGAAGCTTTCTTT

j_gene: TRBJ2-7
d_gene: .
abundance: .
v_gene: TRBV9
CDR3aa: CASGSGRYEQYF
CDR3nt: TGTGCCAGCGGGTCAGGGAGGTACGAGCAGTACTTC

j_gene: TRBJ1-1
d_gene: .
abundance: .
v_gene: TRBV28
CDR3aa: CATVRTNTEAFF
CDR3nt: TGTGCCACCGTCCGGACGAACACTGAAGCTTTCTTT

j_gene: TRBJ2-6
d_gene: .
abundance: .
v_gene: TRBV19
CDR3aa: CASSIGSSGANVLTF
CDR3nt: TGTGCCAGTAGTATAGGTAGCTCTGGGGCCAACGTCCTGACTTTC

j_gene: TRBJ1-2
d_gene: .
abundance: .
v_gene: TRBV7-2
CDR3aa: CASSLGPIYGYTF
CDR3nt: TGTGCCAGCAGCTTAGGACCTATTTATGGCTACACCTTC

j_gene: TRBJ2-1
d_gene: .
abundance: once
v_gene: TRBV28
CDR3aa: CASRPPKHNEQFF
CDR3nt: TGTGCCAGCAGGCCCCCAAAGCACAATGAGCAGTTCTTC